The present T cell receptor beta chain was sequenced within a study of T-cell memory formation after mild COVID-19. With regard to this clonotype: The antigen is not known.

This CDR3 comprises 14 residues. The V gene lost 6 bases and the J gene lost 6 bases, with 18 bases spanning the gap. Germline V lookup: CDR1 GTSNPN, CDR2 SVGIG (reference sequence). With constant-segment primers, 5'RACE yielded cDNA libraries of TCR alpha and TCR beta that carried sample barcodes and UMIs. TCRdb reprocessed the 5' RACE reads with MiXCR, giving one entry per CDR3 protein. The profile shows approximately 150,000 distinct CDR3 sequences, less than 20% of them singletons. Whole-study findings and limits: Contracting clones, day 15 to 85, had balanced CD4/CD8, and later expanders favored CD4+.

The origin of this receptor is an adult woman who had mild COVID-19 (a few samples of this study predate the infection). Cell type and time point are not known. The chain carries TRBV30 and TRBJ2-1, with D possibly matching TRBD2 (5 bases). Sample: PBMCs or a T cell subset sorted from them (not recorded which). The CDR3 spells CACRPTGSPNEQFF. The CDR3 nucleotides are TGTGCCTGCAGACCGACGGGGAGTCCCAATGAGCAGTTCTTC.